The next 5 T cell receptor beta chains were all read from a single sample in a study of OX40 agonist ivuxolimab in advanced cancers. The data were produced by immunoSEQ multiplex PCR, yet TCRdb's version contains in-frame clones alone and is incomplete. The table lists approximately 73,000 clones, 87% of them singletons. The sequencing here drew on CD4+ or CD8+ T cells sorted from blood, taken in a trial of the OX40 agonist ivuxolimab. Receptors originate from an adult with an advanced solid tumor such as melanoma, head and neck, liver or kidney cancer.

V gene TRBV18 combines with J gene TRBJ1-5, with 7 positions matching TRBD1. Per the germline V gene, CDR1 is KGHSH and CDR2 is LQKENI. The CDR3 runs 13 residues. The V gene end was trimmed by 2 bases and the J gene end by 7 bases; junction bases not matched to a gene: 2. DNA for the CDR3: TGTGCCAGCTCACCAACAGGGGACCAGCCCCAGCATTTT. It specifies CASSPTGDQPQHF.

The CDR3 nucleotides read TGTGCCATCACCTCGGGTGGAAACACCATATATTTT. It codes for CAITSGGNTIYF. The rearrangement uses TRBV10-3 and TRBJ1-3; D ambiguous. Per the germline V gene, CDR1 is ENHRY and CDR2 is SYGVKD. The V end was cut by 7 bases, the J end by 3 bases, with 7 bases between. This CDR3 region has 12 residues.

The V and J genes are TRBV2 and TRBJ2-7, with a tentative D call TRBD2 (5 bases). The CDR3 totals 15 residues. CDR1 is SNHLY and CDR2 is FYNNEI in the germline V gene. V gave up 5 bases and J gave up 3 bases, with 17 bases separating them. The chain's CDR3 is CASSPTSPRDYEQYF. CDR3 DNA sequence: TGTGCCAGCAGTCCGACATCTCCACGGGACTACGAGCAGTACTTC.

The chain couples TRBV2 to TRBJ2-5; TRBD1 might be the D (5 bases). The CDR3 spans 15 residues. Trimming took off 0 bases at V and 2 bases at J, with 10 bases between the two ends. Germline loops: CDR1 SNHLY, CDR2 FYNNEI. The CDR3 is CASSEAPGFQETQYF. DNA of the CDR3: TGTGCCAGCAGTGAAGCCCCAGGGTTTCAAGAGACCCAGTACTTC. The full variable domain, in which reference TRBV2 and TRBJ2-5 provide the parts outside the CDR3, is EPEVTQTPSHQVTQMGQEVILRCVPISNHLYFYWYRQILGQKVEFLVSFYNNEISEKSEIFDDQFSVERPDGSNFTLKIRSTKLEDSAMYFCASSEAPGFQETQYFGPGTRLLVL.

A single count supports this clone. The chain links TRBV2 to TRBJ1-2, with a tentative D call TRBD1 (5 bases). V was cut by 6 bases and J by 10 bases, with 21 bases left in between. Per germline, CDR1 SNHLY and CDR2 FYNNEI. This CDR3 contains 14 residues. This CDR3 reads CASRGGGGRRFYTF. The CDR3 nucleotides read TGTGCCAGCAGGGGCGGGGGAGGACGGCGCTTCTACACCTTC.